The clone carrying this T cell receptor beta chain was observed once. No antigen is known for it. The entry originates in a study of persistence of HIV-infected CD4 T cells. Cells were stimulated nonspecifically with anti-CD3/anti-CD28 magnetic beads. Responding CD4+ T cells were sorted by upregulation of both CD40 ligand and CD69. CD4+ T cell counts exceeded 400 cells/uL; CMV serology was positive. Sequencing used immunoSEQ version 4 in survey mode. Profiled with immunoSEQ multiplex PCR; TCRdb holds only in-frame clones, not every one. The profile covers about 51,000 clones, with 85% to 90% appearing a single time and 3.3% taken by the ten largest. The junction had 12 bases not matched to a gene; V was cut back by 0 bases and J by 6 bases. The CDR3 covers 18 residues. CDR1 and CDR2 (germline): KGHDR, SFDVKD.

The chain combines TRBV24-1 with TRBJ2-2, with 7 bases that match TRBD2. The sample consisted of CD4+ T cells sorted from PBMCs after approximately 18-hour stimulation, taken from a patient who received antiretroviral therapy. This TCR was recovered from an adult woman with HIV who was CMV-seropositive. The chain's CDR3 is CATSDLQGQGGNAGELFF. CDR3 nucleotides: TGTGCCACCAGTGATTTGCAAGGGCAGGGAGGGAATGCCGGGGAGCTGTTTTTT.